The 24 T cell receptor beta chains reported below all come from one sample, sequenced in a study of shared clonotypes between healthy human individuals. The protocol was immunoSEQ multiplex PCR, while the TCRdb copy is restricted to in-frame clones and leaves out a portion. The data contain hundreds of thousands of clones, approximately 96% of them seen just once; the ten biggest clones take up about 0.11%. The naive CD8 subset, CD45RO-negative cells positively selected for CCR7, excluded terminally differentiated effector memory CD45RA+ cells. Sequenced: naive CD8+ T cells sorted from blood. The receptors derive from a young woman in good health.

DNA for the CDR3: TGTGCCAGCCCACTAGCGGGAGTCTCAGGAGATACGCAGTATTTT. Translation gives CASPLAGVSGDTQYF. V and J are TRBV2 and TRBJ2-3; 11 nucleotides align to TRBD2. With V trimmed by 8 bases and J by 5 bases, 9 bases remained unmatched. The germline CDR1 and CDR2 sequences are SNHLY and FYNNEI. This CDR3 spans 15 amino acids.

This clone was seen just once. The V gene is TRBV7-9, the J gene TRBJ2-3; D gene ambiguous. This CDR3 spans 13 amino acids. The V and J ends lost 0 bases and 5 bases respectively, with 6 bases between them. From germline, CDR1 is SEHNR and CDR2 FQNEAQ (reference sequence). As DNA, the CDR3 is TGTGCCAGCAGCTTAGCCCTGGAAGATACGCAGTATTTT. Translated, it gives CASSLALEDTQYF.

V usage is TRBV6-5 and J usage is TRBJ2-7, with TRBD2 identical over 9 bases. Germline V lookup: CDR1 MNHEY, CDR2 SVGAGI. This CDR3 has 15 amino acids. The ends lost 0 bases at V and 5 bases at J; junction bases unmatched: 5. CDR3 region: CASSYSRLAEDEQYF. The DNA for the CDR3 is TGTGCCAGCAGTTACTCGCGACTAGCGGAGGACGAGCAGTACTTC.

Only a few counts were recorded for this clone. V gene TRBV29-1 combines with J gene TRBJ1-1; D uncertain. Germline loops: CDR1 SQVTM, CDR2 ANQGSEA. Trimming removed 4 bases from V and 1 base from J, with 4 bases in between. The CDR3 consists of 11 residues. CDR3 amino acids: CSVVTNTEAFF. Here the CDR3 DNA reads TGCAGCGTTGTGACGAACACTGAAGCTTTCTTT.

V and J are TRBV7-8 and TRBJ1-5, with 7 bases that match TRBD1. The CDR3 spans 17 residues. The germline CDR1 and CDR2 sequences are SGHVS and FQNEAQ. Trimming removed 4 bases from V and 0 bases from J; junction bases left unmatched: 9. CDR3 sequence reads: CASSSLGTEYSNQPQHF. The CDR3 DNA follows: TGTGCCAGCAGCTCACTAGGGACAGAGTATAGCAATCAGCCCCAGCATTTT.

The V call is TRBV28, the J call TRBJ1-4; maybe TRBD1 (5 bases). CDR1 and CDR2 (germline): MDHEN, SYDVKM. The CDR3 length is 12 residues. The V gene lost 8 bases and the J gene lost 2 bases, with 6 bases spanning the gap. DNA of the CDR3: TGTGCCAGCCGGGGGACTAATGAAAAACTGTTTTTT. Protein product: CASRGTNEKLFF.

This sequence joins TRBV29-1 and TRBJ2-7, with 8 bases that match TRBD2. V gave up 3 bases and J gave up 3 bases; unmatched junction bases: 7. This CDR3 has 14 residues. The germline V gene has CDR1 SQVTM and CDR2 ANQGSEA. CDR3 loop: CSVDPSGGGYEQYF. The DNA of the CDR3 is TGCAGCGTTGACCCCTCGGGGGGGGGCTACGAGCAGTACTTC.

The chain couples TRBV27 to TRBJ2-1; 12 bases align to TRBD2. The CDR3 extends over 15 amino acids. Germline CDR1 is MNHEY and CDR2 is SMNVEV (reference sequence). Losses at the gene ends were 3 bases for V and 6 bases for J; bases not matched to a gene: 3. CDR3 sequence reads: CASSFRTSGVNEQFF. As DNA, the CDR3 is TGTGCCAGCAGTTTCCGGACTAGCGGGGTCAATGAGCAGTTCTTC.

The chain uses TRBV4-2 and TRBJ2-1; possibly TRBD2 for D (6 bases). The CDR3 has 17 residues. Trimming cost V 0 bases and J 0 bases, with 12 bases left between them. Germline V lookup: CDR1 LGHNA, CDR2 YNFKEQ. CDR3 nucleotides: TGTGCCAGCAGCCAAGAGTCACGGGAGAGCTCCTACAATGAGCAGTTCTTC. Its protein product is CASSQESRESSYNEQFF.

The V and J genes are TRBV6-1 and TRBJ2-5; the D gene is possibly TRBD2 (6 bases). The CDR3 extends over 14 amino acids. With 8 bases removed from V and 1 base from J, the gap between germline ends came to 14 bases. Germline CDR1 reads MNHNS; CDR2 reads SASEGT. The CDR3 DNA sequence: TGTGCCAGCGCTGGCGGGGTCTTCCAAGAGACCCAGTACTTC. This codes for CASAGGVFQETQYF.

In nucleotides, the CDR3 is TGTGCCAGCAGCTCCCTAGGAGAGGCCGGGGAGCTGTTTTTT. This codes for CASSSLGEAGELFF. This chain uses TRBV7-9 with TRBJ2-2; D gene uncertain. The V gene lost 4 bases and the J gene lost 6 bases, with 12 bases spanning the gap. This CDR3 has 14 amino acids. Per the germline V gene, CDR1 is SEHNR and CDR2 is FQNEAQ (reference sequence).

V gene TRBV9 combines with J gene TRBJ2-1, with D possibly being TRBD1 or TRBD2 (5 bases each). Germline-derived CDR1 and CDR2 are SGDLS and YYNGEE. CDR3 size: 16 residues. Trimming removed 3 bases from V and 2 bases from J, with 15 bases in between. CDR3 sequence: CASSGYGTDAYNEQFF. CDR3 coding DNA: TGTGCCAGCAGCGGATACGGGACGGACGCCTACAATGAGCAGTTCTTC.

In this sample, this clone turned up once. The V and J genes are TRBV5-6 and TRBJ1-2; no firm D call. From germline, CDR1 is SGHDT and CDR2 YYEEEE. This CDR3 region has 14 residues. The V gene lost 2 bases and the J gene lost 8 bases, with 16 bases spanning the gap. The chain's CDR3 is CASSFVKGVGGYTF. DNA for the CDR3: TGTGCCAGCAGCTTTGTAAAGGGAGTGGGCGGCTACACCTTC.

The V and J genes are TRBV2 and TRBJ2-1; 14 positions agree with TRBD2. Germline trimming cut 10 bases from V and 0 bases from J; bases unmatched to any gene: 11. The CDR3 spans 18 residues. CDR1 is SNHLY, CDR2 FYNNEI, per germline. The CDR3 spells CAILTSGRASISYNEQFF. The CDR3, as DNA: TGTGCCATCCTGACTAGCGGGAGGGCCAGTATCTCCTACAATGAGCAGTTCTTC.

The rearrangement uses TRBV7-8 and TRBJ2-3; D is ambiguous. Trimming shortened V by 4 bases and J by 6 bases, and 14 bases separated the two germline ends. Germline lookup yields CDR1 SGHVS and CDR2 FQNEAQ. This CDR3 region has 14 residues. The CDR3 region has the DNA TGTGCCAGCAGCTCGTTAACACCCGCGGATACGCAGTATTTT. Translation gives CASSSLTPADTQYF.

The chain links TRBV28 to TRBJ1-2; D is undetermined. V was cut by 6 bases and J by 0 bases, with 8 bases left in between. The CDR3 is 13 amino acids. Germline CDR1 is MDHEN and CDR2 is SYDVKM. The CDR3 here is CASSPKSNYGYTF. For the CDR3, the DNA is TGTGCCAGCAGCCCTAAATCTAACTATGGCTACACCTTC.

This chain uses TRBV28 with TRBJ2-5; no clear D. CDR3 length equals 13 residues. The germline V gene encodes CDR1 MDHEN and CDR2 SYDVKM. The CDR3: CGVATPIQETQYF. The CDR3 DNA is TGTGGGGTAGCCACCCCGATCCAAGAGACCCAGTACTTC.

This clone was counted a single time. The chain links TRBV11-1 to TRBJ2-4; D is possibly TRBD1 or TRBD2 (5 bases each). This CDR3 spans 16 amino acids. The germline V gene encodes CDR1 SGHAT and CDR2 FQDESV (reference sequence). V lost 2 bases and J 2 bases, leaving 13 bases between the germline ends. The CDR3 region is CASSLLSGAPKNIQYF. The DNA for the CDR3 is TGTGCCAGCAGCTTATTATCCGGGGCTCCCAAAAACATTCAGTACTTC.

V usage is TRBV9 and J usage is TRBJ2-1; the match to TRBD2 covers 11 bases. Trimming at V came to 0 bases and at J to 9 bases, leaving 11 bases not matched to a gene. The CDR3 is made up of 17 amino acids. Germline CDR1 is SGDLS and CDR2 is YYNGEE. This CDR3 reads CASSVGLGLAEGPEQFF. Written as DNA, the CDR3 is TGTGCCAGCAGCGTAGGTTTGGGACTAGCGGAGGGGCCTGAGCAGTTCTTC.

The V and J genes are TRBV6-4 and TRBJ2-1, with D perhaps matching TRBD2 (6 bases). In germline, CDR1 is MRHNA, CDR2 SNTAGT. This CDR3 contains 14 residues. Trimming removed 3 bases at V and 7 bases at J, with 13 bases between. The CDR3 loop reads CASSDGTPNNEQFF. CDR3 coding DNA: TGTGCCAGCAGTGATGGGACTCCAAATAATGAGCAGTTCTTC.

This sequence joins TRBV10-2 and TRBJ2-1; D may correspond to TRBD1 or TRBD2 (5 bases each). V was clipped by 6 bases and J by 10 bases, with 16 bases between them. This CDR3 comprises 13 residues. Germline loops: CDR1 WSHSY, CDR2 SAAADI. The CDR3 loop reads CASSPGPISEQFF. CDR3 coding DNA: TGCGCCAGCAGCCCGGGACCCATCTCAGAGCAGTTCTTC.

On this clone itself: One end of the junction fails to match germline, which may point to a read error. This chain uses TRBV30 with TRBJ1-4, with TRBD1 matching 10 bases. The CDR3 contains 12 residues. CDR1 is GTSNPN and CDR2 is SVGIG in the germline V gene (reference sequence). CDR3 DNA: TGTGCCTGCGGGACAGGGGAGGTTGCTTTACCTTTT. Its protein product is CACGTGEVALPF.

The chain has TRBV28 and TRBJ1-1; 7 positions match TRBD1. J gave up 7 bases and V 7 bases, and 9 bases lay outside the gene matches. Germline V gene sequence: CDR1 MDHEN, CDR2 SYDVKM. This CDR3 contains 13 residues. In DNA form, the CDR3 reads TGTGCCAGCAACTACGGGACAGAATATGAAGCTTTCTTT. Residues: CASNYGTEYEAFF.

V and J are TRBV4-1 and TRBJ1-1; D might be TRBD1 (6 bases). Germline-derived CDR1 and CDR2 are MGHRA and YSYEKL. The CDR3 has 15 amino acids. V was shortened by 2 bases and J by 2 bases, with 12 bases between the two germline ends. The CDR3: CASSQNGQLNTEAFF. In DNA, the CDR3 is TGCGCCAGCAGCCAAAACGGACAGTTAAACACTGAAGCTTTCTTT.